This T cell receptor (beta chain) comes out of a study of stem cell transplantation in POMP-related autoinflammatory disease. Study-level background: The study hypothesized thymoproteasome defects skew the TRB repertoire via impaired CD8+ selection. Before transplant, CD4+ T cells skewed naive and CD8+ proportions were low. Study findings and constraints: Fewer unique TRB V-J gene pairings were identified in patients with PRAID.

This clone has only a few counts. Its antigen is undetermined. The assay was immunoSEQ multiplex PCR, and TCRdb's table has in-frame clones only and misses some. The data show some 65,000 clones, approximately 91% seen once. The source is a human patient with POMP-related autoinflammation and immune dysregulation (PRAID). Part of the T cells may come from the graft donor. Sample: CD4+ T cells from PBMCs, taken after stem cell transplantation.

The CDR3 DNA follows: TGTGCCATCAGAGTACAGGTCTCTGGAAACACCATATATTTT. It is translated as CAIRVQVSGNTIYF. The chain is built from TRBV10-3 and TRBJ1-3; maybe TRBD1 (5 bases). CDR3 length: 14 amino acids. V gave up 6 bases and J gave up 0 bases, with 9 bases separating them. The germline V gene has CDR1 ENHRY and CDR2 SYGVKD.